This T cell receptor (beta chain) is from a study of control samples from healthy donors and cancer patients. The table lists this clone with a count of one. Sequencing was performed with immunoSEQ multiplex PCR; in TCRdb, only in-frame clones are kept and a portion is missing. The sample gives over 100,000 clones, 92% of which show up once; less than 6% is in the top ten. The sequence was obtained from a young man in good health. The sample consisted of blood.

This CDR3 is CASSQGASSSYTQYF. The CDR3 DNA reads as TGTGCCAGCAGCCAAGGGGCTAGCTCCTCATATACGCAGTATTTT. The chain couples TRBV3-1 (or the pseudogene TRBV3-2) to TRBJ2-3; tentatively, D is TRBD2 (5 bases). The CDR3 is 15 amino acids. The germline V gene encodes CDR1 LGHDT and CDR2 YNNKEL (reference sequence). Trimming left V 1 base short and J 7 bases short, with 15 bases between.